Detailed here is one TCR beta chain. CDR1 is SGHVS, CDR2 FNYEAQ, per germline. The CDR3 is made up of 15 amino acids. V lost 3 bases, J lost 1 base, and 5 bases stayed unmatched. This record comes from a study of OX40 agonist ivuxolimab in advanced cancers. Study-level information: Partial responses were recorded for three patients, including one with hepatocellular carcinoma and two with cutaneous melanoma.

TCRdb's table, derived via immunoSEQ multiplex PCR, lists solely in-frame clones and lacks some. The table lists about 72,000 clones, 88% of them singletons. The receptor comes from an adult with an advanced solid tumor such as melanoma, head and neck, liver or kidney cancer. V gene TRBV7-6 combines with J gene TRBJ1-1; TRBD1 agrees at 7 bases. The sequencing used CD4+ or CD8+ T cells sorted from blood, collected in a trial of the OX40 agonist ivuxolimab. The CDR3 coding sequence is TGTGCCAGCAGCTTGATAGGGGGCGGGAACACTGAAGCTTTCTTT. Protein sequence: CASSLIGGGNTEAFF.